The 10 T cell receptor beta chains presented below share a single source sample, sequenced in a study of T cell changes during pregnancy in multiple sclerosis. The assay was immunoSEQ multiplex PCR, and TCRdb's table has in-frame clones only and misses some. The sample holds 40,000 to 60,000 clones, around 94% seen once. The input for sequencing was CD4+ T cells from peripheral blood mononuclear cells, taken in the first trimester of pregnancy. These TCRs come from a female donor with multiple sclerosis, enrolled in a pregnancy study.

The gene calls are TRBV6-5 and TRBJ1-2; 11 nucleotides agree with TRBD1. The ends lost 6 bases at V and 4 bases at J; junction bases unmatched: 7. CDR1 is MNHEY, CDR2 SVGAGI, per germline. The CDR3 totals 15 residues. CDR3 DNA sequence: TGTGCCAGCAGCCGGACAGGGGGCACACCCTATGGCTACACCTTC. It yields the protein CASSRTGGTPYGYTF.

The chain has TRBV2 and TRBJ2-5; TRBD2 agrees at 14 bases. The trim removed 6 bases at V and 1 base at J, leaving 7 bases unmatched. Germline V gene data show CDR1 as SNHLY and CDR2 as FYNNEI. CDR3 length: 17 amino acids. CDR3 bases: TGTGCCAGCAGGCAGACTAGCGGGGGGGTATTCCAAGAGACCCAGTACTTC. Encoded protein: CASRQTSGGVFQETQYF.

The J gene is TRBJ2-3, the V gene TRBV9; D gene ambiguous. CDR1 and CDR2 (germline): SGDLS, YYNGEE. The CDR3 loop spans 14 amino acids. Between the trimmed V and J ends, which lost 2 bases and 4 bases, there was a span of 11 bases. The CDR3 DNA is TGTGCCAGCAGCGTCGCCTCGAAGCCAGATACGCAGTATTTT. This encodes CASSVASKPDTQYF.

The V call is TRBV7-2, the J call TRBJ2-7, with D hard to call. Trimming took 5 bases from V and 3 from J, leaving 8 bases between them. Germline V gives CDR1 SGHTA, CDR2 FQGNSA. The CDR3 extends over 12 amino acids. In DNA, the CDR3 is TGTGCCAGCAGCCCCCAAAACTACGAGCAGTACTTC. Translation gives CASSPQNYEQYF.

The chain joins TRBV4-2 to TRBJ2-5, with 14 bases aligning to TRBD2. This CDR3 is built from 18 residues. CDR1 is LGHNA and CDR2 is YNFKEQ in the germline V gene. V shed 0 bases, J shed 1 base, and the junction held 4 bases outside the gene matches. The CDR3 bases are TGTGCCAGCAGCCAAGATCCCGGACTAGCGGGGGGCCAAGAGACCCAGTACTTC. It codes for CASSQDPGLAGGQETQYF.

This clone has only one observation. The genes are TRBV7-2 and TRBJ2-3, with 11 bases aligning to TRBD2. The length of the CDR3 is 19 residues. Trimming cost V 2 bases and J 0 bases; bases outside gene matches: 10. CDR1 is SGHTA and CDR2 is FQGNSA in the germline V gene. CDR3 nucleotide sequence: TGTGCCAGCAGCTTATTAGGGACTAGCGGTTACCCTAGCACAGATACGCAGTATTTT. It encodes CASSLLGTSGYPSTDTQYF.

This chain connects TRBV5-4 to TRBJ1-2, with 8 bases identical to TRBD1. After removal of 4 bases from V and 12 bases from J, the junction contained 11 bases not matched to a gene. Germline V lookup: CDR1 SGHNT, CDR2 YYREEE (reference sequence). The CDR3 covers 13 residues. The CDR3, as DNA: TGTGCCAGCAGCCCGGGACAGGCGGCGGTCCACACCTTC. Translated: CASSPGQAAVHTF.

This rearrangement joins TRBV6-1 to TRBJ1-5; D is perhaps TRBD1 (5 bases). The V gene's germline CDR1 is MNHNS and CDR2 SASEGT. The CDR3 runs to 16 residues. Trimming removed 2 bases from V and 4 bases from J, with 15 bases in between. The CDR3 here is CASSEMAGRGNQPQHF. The CDR3 coding sequence is TGTGCCAGCAGTGAAATGGCAGGGCGTGGAAATCAGCCCCAGCATTTT.

The chain couples TRBV5-1 to TRBJ2-3; TRBD2 agrees at 14 bases. Germline lookup yields CDR1 SGHRS and CDR2 YFSETQ. This CDR3 is 18 amino acids long. V lost 2 bases, J lost 3 bases, and 8 bases stayed unmatched. CDR3: CASSLMSRLAGGTDTQYF. In DNA form, the CDR3 reads TGCGCCAGCAGCTTAATGTCAAGACTAGCGGGGGGGACAGATACGCAGTATTTT.

The rearrangement joins TRBV6-1 to TRBJ2-1; 7 bases line up with TRBD1. With 11 bases clipped from V and 2 bases from J, the junction kept 9 bases outside the gene matches. The V gene's germline CDR1 is MNHNS and CDR2 SASEGT. The CDR3 runs 14 residues. The CDR3 is CAASYRGAYNEQFF. CDR3 in DNA: TGTGCCGCCTCTTACAGGGGCGCCTACAATGAGCAGTTCTTC.